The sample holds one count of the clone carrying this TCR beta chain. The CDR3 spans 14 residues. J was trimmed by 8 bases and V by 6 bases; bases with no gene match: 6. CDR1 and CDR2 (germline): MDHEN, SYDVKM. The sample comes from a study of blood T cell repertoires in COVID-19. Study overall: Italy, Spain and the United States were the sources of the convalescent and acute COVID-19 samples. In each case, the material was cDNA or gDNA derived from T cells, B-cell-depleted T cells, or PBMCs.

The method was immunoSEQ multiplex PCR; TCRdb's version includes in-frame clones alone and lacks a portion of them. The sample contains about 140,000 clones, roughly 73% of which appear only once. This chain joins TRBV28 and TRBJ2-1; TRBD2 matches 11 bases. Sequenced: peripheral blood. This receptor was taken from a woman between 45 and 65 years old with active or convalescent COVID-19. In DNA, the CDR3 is TGTGCCAGCAGGACTAGCGGGACGAGGGATGAGCAGTTCTTC. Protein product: CASRTSGTRDEQFF.